Below, 29 T cell receptor beta chains from the same sample are listed, as sequenced in a study of T cell responses to AZD1222 COVID-19 vaccine. TCRdb keeps only in-frame clones here, not all; method: immunoSEQ multiplex PCR. The sample records around 140,000 clones, roughly 91% being singletons. The sample was peripheral blood, taken 28 days after the second AZD1222 dose. The origin of the receptors is an adult who received the AZD1222 COVID-19 vaccine.

This rearrangement joins TRBV2 to TRBJ1-1; weak D call: TRBD1 (5 bases). The CDR3 runs to 13 residues. From germline, CDR1 is SNHLY and CDR2 FYNNEI. V lost 7 bases and J 4 bases, leaving 13 bases between the germline ends. CDR3 in DNA: TGTGCCAGCACCCGGGGCGCGGGCACTGAAGCTTTCTTT. This translates into CASTRGAGTEAFF.

CDR3: CASSLEGALEQYF. In nucleotides, the CDR3 is TGCGCCAGCAGCTTGGAAGGGGCTTTGGAGCAGTACTTC. The chain uses TRBV5-1 and TRBJ2-7; perhaps TRBD1 as D (5 bases). V lost 0 bases and J 7 bases, leaving 11 bases between the germline ends. Germline V CDR1 and CDR2: SGHRS, YFSETQ. The length of the CDR3 is 13 residues.

The chain couples TRBV29-1 to TRBJ2-5; perhaps TRBD1 as D (5 bases). The length of the CDR3 is 12 residues. V was pared by 8 bases and J by 2 bases, with 12 bases between. Looked up from germline, CDR1 is SQVTM and CDR2 is ANQGSEA. CDR3 DNA: TGCAGCACCTCAGGGAATCAAGAGACCCAGTACTTC. It encodes CSTSGNQETQYF.

This chain links TRBV10-3 with TRBJ2-7; D unclear. CDR3 length equals 14 residues. Germline V gene lookup returns CDR1 ENHRY and CDR2 SYGVKD. The V and J ends lost 0 bases and 3 bases respectively, with 9 bases between them. The CDR3 nucleotides read TGTGCCATCAGTGAGTCTTCGGGTCTCTACGAGCAGTACTTC. Its translation is CAISESSGLYEQYF.

The chain employs TRBV2 and TRBJ2-3; D ambiguous. CDR1 is SNHLY and CDR2 is FYNNEI in the germline V gene. Trimming pared 5 bases from V and 4 bases from J, leaving 10 bases between. The CDR3 totals 13 residues. This chain's CDR3 is CASSLVYADTQYF. CDR3 DNA: TGTGCCAGCAGTCTTGTGTATGCAGATACGCAGTATTTT. Full variable domain (rest looked up from reference TRBV2 and TRBJ2-3): EPEVTQTPSHQVTQMGQEVILRCVPISNHLYFYWYRQILGQKVEFLVSFYNNEISEKSEIFDDQFSVERPDGSNFTLKIRSTKLEDSAMYFCASSLVYADTQYFGPGTRLTVL.

Note on this clone: In the same sample, other DNA sequences code for this CDR3. This sequence joins TRBV14 and TRBJ1-1, with D uncertain. The CDR3 has 13 residues. Germline V gives CDR1 SGHDN, CDR2 FVKESK. V lost 1 base to trimming and J lost 4 bases, with 7 bases between them. This chain's CDR3 is CASSQGRSTEAFF. CDR3 sequence (DNA): TGTGCCAGCAGCCAAGGGCGGTCCACTGAAGCTTTCTTT.

The chain uses TRBV12-3 or TRBV12-4 and TRBJ2-7, with D uncertain. Trimming pared 4 bases from V and 2 bases from J, leaving 6 bases between. CDR3 length: 12 amino acids. CDR3 loop: CASSSGPYEQYF. The CDR3 bases are TGTGCCAGCAGTTCCGGGCCCTACGAGCAGTACTTC.

This rearrangement joins TRBV13 to TRBJ1-3, with 8 positions matching TRBD1. From germline, CDR1 is PRHDT and CDR2 FYEKMQ (reference sequence). Trimming took 5 bases from V and 2 from J; bases not matched to a gene: 8. This CDR3 region has 16 residues. This CDR3 reads CASSRPGQAAGNTIYF. The CDR3 DNA is TGTGCCAGCAGCCGACCGGGACAGGCGGCTGGAAACACCATATATTTT.

The genes are TRBV7-8 and TRBJ2-7; tentative D call: TRBD2 (6 bases). Germline V CDR1 and CDR2: SGHVS, FQNEAQ. Trimming left V 5 bases short and J 7 bases short, with 21 bases between. The CDR3 length is 15 residues. The CDR3 bases are TGTGCCAGCAGCCCCCGGGGAGGTGGTTCGTGGGAGCAGTACTTC. Translation: CASSPRGGGSWEQYF.

This clone was seen only once. The CDR3 region is CASSLEAREEWHEQYF. Here the CDR3 DNA reads TGCGCCAGCAGCTTGGAAGCCAGGGAGGAATGGCACGAGCAGTACTTC. This sequence joins TRBV5-1 and TRBJ2-7; possible D gene TRBD2, 6 bases. Germline loops: CDR1 SGHRS, CDR2 YFSETQ. The CDR3 is 16 amino acids. Deletions cut 0 bases from V and 5 bases from J, with 18 bases between.

The rearrangement joins TRBV29-1 to TRBJ2-2, with D uncertain. This CDR3 has 15 residues. The germline V gene encodes CDR1 SQVTM and CDR2 ANQGSEA. Trimming shortened V by 2 bases and J by 0 bases, and 10 bases separated the two germline ends. The CDR3 nucleotides read TGCAGCGTTGAATTGCCACCAACGAACACCGGGGAGCTGTTTTTT. Residues: CSVELPPTNTGELFF.

The CDR3 DNA reads TGTGCCAGCAGCCCCGGACAGCTCGTCCCCAATGAGCAGTTCTTC. It is translated as CASSPGQLVPNEQFF. V and J are TRBV28 and TRBJ2-1, with D possibly being TRBD1 (6 bases). This CDR3 is built from 15 residues. V shed 6 bases and J shed 6 bases, with 18 bases lying between them. The germline V gene has CDR1 MDHEN and CDR2 SYDVKM.

The rearrangement links TRBV2 to TRBJ1-2, with D tentatively TRBD1 (5 bases). Between the trimmed V and J ends, which lost 2 bases and 12 bases, there was a span of 13 bases. CDR3 length: 12 amino acids. The germline gives CDR1 SNHLY, CDR2 FYNNEI. CDR3 coding DNA: TGTGCCAGCAGTGAAATATCGGGGCTTAACACCTTC. Translated: CASSEISGLNTF. Full variable domain (rest looked up from reference TRBV2 and TRBJ1-2): EPEVTQTPSHQVTQMGQEVILRCVPISNHLYFYWYRQILGQKVEFLVSFYNNEISEKSEIFDDQFSVERPDGSNFTLKIRSTKLEDSAMYFCASSEISGLNTFGSGTRLTVV.

This clone occurred once. The rearrangement uses TRBV2 and TRBJ2-6; unclear D gene. Trimming removed 6 bases from V and 1 base from J, with 10 bases in between. Germline V gene lookup returns CDR1 SNHLY and CDR2 FYNNEI. The CDR3 consists of 15 residues. The CDR3 sequence: CASSYRGSGANVLTF. As DNA, the CDR3 is TGTGCCAGCAGCTATCGAGGTTCTGGGGCCAACGTCCTGACTTTC.

The V call is TRBV18, the J call TRBJ2-7, with a possible D match to TRBD1 (5 bases). V lost 3 bases to trimming and J lost 3 bases, with 9 bases between them. This CDR3 contains 13 residues. Germline loops: CDR1 KGHSH, CDR2 LQKENI. The chain's CDR3 is CASSPTGHYEQYF. The CDR3 nucleotides are TGTGCCAGCTCACCTACAGGACACTACGAGCAGTACTTC.

The chain employs TRBV5-1 and TRBJ2-2; D is unresolved. V was trimmed by 1 base and J by 1 base, leaving 11 bases between them. Germline CDR1 and CDR2: SGHRS and YFSETQ. The CDR3 is 16 residues long. CDR3 sequence reads: CASSLQERRNTGELFF. The CDR3 DNA reads as TGCGCCAGCAGCTTGCAGGAAAGACGGAACACCGGGGAGCTGTTTTTT.

This clone was seen once. The rearrangement links TRBV15 to TRBJ1-4; 8 nucleotides align to TRBD1. Germline lookup yields CDR1 LNHNV and CDR2 YYDKDF (reference sequence). J lost 11 bases, V lost 0 bases, and 8 bases had no gene match. The CDR3 totals 15 residues. The CDR3 DNA reads as TGTGCCACCAGCAGAGATAGGACAGGGCGGGGGAAACTGTTTTTT. Translation gives CATSRDRTGRGKLFF.

The chain couples TRBV30 to TRBJ1-5; possibly TRBD1 for D (6 bases). V shed 2 bases and J shed 7 bases, with 12 bases lying between them. CDR1 GTSNPN and CDR2 SVGIG come from the germline V gene (reference sequence). The CDR3 runs 13 residues. CDR3 amino acids: CAWSPQGDQPQHF. The CDR3 nucleotides read TGTGCCTGGAGTCCACAGGGAGACCAGCCCCAGCATTTT.

The chain links TRBV19 to TRBJ1-2; D gene ambiguous. CDR1 LNHDA and CDR2 SQIVND come from the germline V gene (reference sequence). The length of the CDR3 is 14 residues. V lost 1 base to trimming and J lost 3 bases, with 9 bases between them. CDR3 region: CASSIAVLDYGYTF. In nucleotides, the CDR3 is TGTGCCAGTAGTATAGCCGTGTTGGACTATGGCTACACCTTC.

The genes are TRBV5-1 and TRBJ2-3; no reliable D call. This CDR3 region has 15 residues. CDR1 and CDR2 (germline): SGHRS, YFSETQ. Trimming pared 4 bases from V and 0 bases from J, leaving 12 bases between. CDR3 in DNA: TGCGCCAGCAGCACCCCGACGGCTAGCACAGATACGCAGTATTTT. It encodes CASSTPTASTDTQYF.

The rearrangement joins TRBV27 to TRBJ1-6, with D unclear. The V gene lost 6 bases and the J gene lost 2 bases, with 11 bases spanning the gap. The CDR3 has 15 residues. CDR1 and CDR2 from the germline V gene are MNHEY and SMNVEV (reference sequence). The CDR3 bases are TGTGCCAGCAGAAAGGGAAGCGCCTATAATTCACCCCTCCACTTT. Protein: CASRKGSAYNSPLHF.

V gene TRBV3-1 (or the pseudogene TRBV3-2) combines with J gene TRBJ2-5; 7 bases agree with TRBD1. V was pared by 2 bases and J by 4 bases, with 10 bases of the junction left unmatched. Germline values: CDR1 LGHDT, CDR2 YNNKEL (reference sequence). The CDR3 length is 16 residues. In DNA, the CDR3 is TGTGCCAGCAGCCAACGTGTGATCAGGGGGACAGAGACCCAGTACTTC. Translation gives CASSQRVIRGTETQYF.

The chain has TRBV9 and TRBJ2-1; 11 bases match TRBD2. The CDR3 has 15 residues. V was pared by 0 bases and J by 9 bases, with 5 bases of the junction left unmatched. Germline V lookup: CDR1 SGDLS, CDR2 YYNGEE. The CDR3, as DNA: TGTGCCAGCAGCGTAGTAGCGGGAGGGCGCGGTGAGCAGTTCTTC. Amino acids: CASSVVAGGRGEQFF.

This clone was detected only once. The rearrangement joins TRBV18 to TRBJ1-1; maybe TRBD1 (5 bases). This CDR3 contains 13 residues. Trimming took off 4 bases at V and 1 base at J, with 7 bases between the two ends. Germline CDR1 reads KGHSH; CDR2 reads LQKENI. CDR3 nucleotide sequence: TGTGCCAGCTCACTGACAGCGAACACTGAAGCTTTCTTT. Encoded protein: CASSLTANTEAFF.

The chain has TRBV7-2 and TRBJ2-7, with 8 bases fitting TRBD2. The CDR3 is made up of 14 amino acids. Germline V gene lookup returns CDR1 SGHTA and CDR2 FQGNSA. Losses at the gene ends were 5 bases for V and 3 bases for J; bases not matched to a gene: 6. The CDR3 DNA is TGTGCCAGCAGCCTAGATCGGGGGGGCTACGAGCAGTACTTC. Its translation is CASSLDRGGYEQYF.

V and J are TRBV15 and TRBJ2-7, with D possibly TRBD1 on 6 matching bases. Looked up from germline, CDR1 is LNHNV and CDR2 is YYDKDF (reference sequence). The CDR3 is 13 residues long. V lost 6 bases, J lost 2 bases, and 11 bases lay in between. CDR3 in amino acids: CATSSGATYEQYF. CDR3 DNA: TGTGCCACCAGTTCAGGGGCTACCTACGAGCAGTACTTC. The full variable domain, rest sourced from reference TRBV15 and TRBJ2-7, is DAMVIQNPRYQVTQFGKPVTLSCSQTLNHNVMYWYQQKSSQAPKLLFHYYDKDFNNEADTPDNFQSRRPNTSFCFLDIRSPGLGDTAMYLCATSSGATYEQYFGPGTRLTVT.

The genes are TRBV27 and TRBJ1-2; D is possibly TRBD1 (6 bases). The germline gives CDR1 MNHEY, CDR2 SMNVEV (reference sequence). The CDR3 is 14 residues long. Trimming shortened V by 4 bases and J by 5 bases, and 14 bases separated the two germline ends. CDR3 DNA sequence: TGTGCCAGCAGTTCCAGGGGAATGGGGTATGGCTACACCTTC. It translates to CASSSRGMGYGYTF.

The V gene is TRBV11-3, the J gene TRBJ2-1, with D possibly being TRBD1 (6 bases). The germline gives CDR1 SGHNT, CDR2 YENEEA. The CDR3 is made up of 14 amino acids. The V end lost 3 bases, the J end lost 1 base, and 7 bases lay between the germline ends. The DNA of the CDR3 is TGTGCCAGCAGCTTTACAGGGTCCTACAATGAGCAGTTCTTC. This gives the protein CASSFTGSYNEQFF.

The chain uses TRBV18 and TRBJ1-1; 8 bases align to TRBD1. The CDR3 has 14 amino acids. The ends lost 6 bases at V and 1 base at J; junction bases unmatched: 4. The germline V gene has CDR1 KGHSH and CDR2 LQKENI. CDR3 sequence: CASSLQGANTEAFF. As DNA, the CDR3 is TGTGCCAGCTCCCTCCAGGGGGCGAACACTGAAGCTTTCTTT.